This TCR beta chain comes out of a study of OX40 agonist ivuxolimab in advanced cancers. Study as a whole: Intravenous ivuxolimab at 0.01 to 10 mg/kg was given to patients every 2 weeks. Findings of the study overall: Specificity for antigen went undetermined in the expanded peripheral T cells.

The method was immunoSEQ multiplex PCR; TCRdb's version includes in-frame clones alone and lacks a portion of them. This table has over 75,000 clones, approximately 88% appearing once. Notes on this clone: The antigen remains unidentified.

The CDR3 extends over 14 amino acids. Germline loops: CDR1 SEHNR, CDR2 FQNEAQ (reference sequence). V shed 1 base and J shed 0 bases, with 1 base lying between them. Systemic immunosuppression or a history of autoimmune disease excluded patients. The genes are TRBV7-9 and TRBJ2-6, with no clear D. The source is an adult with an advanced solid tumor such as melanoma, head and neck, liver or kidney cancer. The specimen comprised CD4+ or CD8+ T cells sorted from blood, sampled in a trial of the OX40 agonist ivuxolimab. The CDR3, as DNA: TGTGCCAGCAGCTTAGACTCTGGGGCCAACGTCCTGACTTTC. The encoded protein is CASSLDSGANVLTF.